The clone carrying this T cell receptor (beta chain) has a count of ten or more. Its cognate antigen is unknown. The data were obtained in a study of T cells in Graves' hyperthyroidism and ophthalmopathy. Amplified TCR beta CDR3 regions derived from RNA transcripts. HTBI primers drove first-round RT-PCR of the TCR CDR3. A single record per CDR3 protein comes from TCRdb applying MiXCR to the multiplex PCR reads. The data show hundreds of thousands of distinct CDR3 sequences, with about 13% seen just once and around a tenth held by the top ten. Study-level points and caveats: Most thyroid clonotypes expanded above 0.001 appeared in blood too. Ophthalmopathy, which appeared later, was predicted by the model a median around 6.5 months before onset.

The study based diagnoses on clinical symptoms, serum thyroxine and TRAb, thyroid ultrasound and orbital computed tomography. The authors took PBMCs from roughly 9.7 ml fresh peripheral blood. Germline values: CDR1 LGHDT, CDR2 YNNKEL (reference sequence). V lost 1 base and J 2 bases, leaving 5 bases between the germline ends. CDR3 length: 13 amino acids. The rearrangement links TRBV3-1 to TRBJ1-2; D is possibly TRBD1 (5 bases). The sequence was obtained from a woman between 18 and 29 years old with Graves' hyperthyroidism. The sample was blood. Here the CDR3 DNA reads TGTGCCAGCAGCCAAGGGGGGAACTATGGCTACACCTTC. This gives the protein CASSQGGNYGYTF.